This T cell receptor beta chain comes out of a study of blood T cells in healthy people across ages. The CDR3 is 15 amino acids. Germline values: CDR1 SGDLS, CDR2 YYNGEE. V was clipped by 0 bases and J by 5 bases; unmatched bases: 8. Primed by a sample-barcoded 5' primer and a J-beta primer mix, a second PCR proceeded for about 7 to 12 cycles. TCRdb re-analysed the 5' RACE reads in MiXCR, keeping a single row per CDR3 protein. The profile covers about 780,000 distinct CDR3 sequences, with approximately 65% appearing a single time and 25% to 35% taken by the ten largest. Healthy Caucasian individuals from Russia aged 6 to 90 were enrolled as donors.

The sequencing sample was made of blood. V and J are TRBV9 and TRBJ2-7; TRBD2 matches at 7 bases. The receptor was isolated from a man aged 30 to 45 in good health. Written as DNA, the CDR3 is TGTGCCAGCAGCGTAGATGCCGGGAGGCTGAACGAGCAGTACTTC. Translating gives CASSVDAGRLNEQYF.